The 5 T cell receptor beta chains presented below share a single source sample, sequenced in a study of human T cells and chemical hapten exposure. The time point was: patch test 3, about 24 weeks after DPC sensitization. Treatment reported: therapeutic diphenylcyclopropenone sensitization with weekly scalp DPC. One entry per CDR3 protein results from TCRdb running MiXCR on the RACE reads. The sample has more than 95,000 distinct CDR3 sequences; roughly a third are singletons. Sequencing was performed on whole blood, taken in connection with sensitization to the hapten diphenylcyclopropenone (DPC). Every receptor here comes from a man aged 35 to 55 with alopecia areata. Some clones in this sample may be carry-over from other donors' samples.

In this sample, this clonotype turned up a few times. V usage is TRBV10-3 and J usage is TRBJ2-5, with TRBD2 matching 7 bases. The CDR3 contains 13 residues. CDR1 is ENHRY and CDR2 is SYGVKD in the germline V gene. The ends lost 7 bases at V and 5 bases at J; junction bases unmatched: 7. In DNA form, the CDR3 reads TGTGCCATCACCGCGGGAGTCGGCGAGACCCAGTACTTC. Its translation is CAITAGVGETQYF.

This rearrangement joins TRBV20-1 to TRBJ2-2; no clear D. The germline CDR1 and CDR2 sequences are DFQATT and SNEGSKA (reference sequence). The CDR3 sequence is 16 residues long. Trimming took 5 bases from V and 1 from J, leaving 17 bases between them. The CDR3 nucleotides read TGCAGTGCTTCTCCCCTCAGGCGGAAGAACACCGGGGAGCTGTTTTTT. It is translated as CSASPLRRKNTGELFF.

V and J are TRBV18 and TRBJ1-6; 9 bases align to TRBD1. This CDR3 region has 17 residues. Trimming removed 6 bases from V and 8 bases from J; junction bases left unmatched: 14. Germline V gene sequence: CDR1 KGHSH, CDR2 LQKENI. The CDR3 bases are TGTGCCAGCTCGCTCAACGAACCGGGACAGGGCCATTCACCCCTCCACTTT. This encodes CASSLNEPGQGHSPLHF.

This clonotype turned up a few times. The chain joins TRBV14 to TRBJ2-5; tentative D call: TRBD1 (5 bases). Germline V lookup: CDR1 SGHDN, CDR2 FVKESK. This CDR3 has 15 residues. V dropped 3 bases and J dropped 5 bases, with 16 bases sitting between them. The CDR3 is CASSHMEGVGETQYF. The CDR3 DNA reads TGTGCCAGCAGCCATATGGAAGGGGTAGGCGAGACCCAGTACTTC.

J is TRBJ1-1 and V is TRBV14; tentative D call: TRBD1 (5 bases). Trimming took 8 bases from V and 0 from J, leaving 13 bases between them. The V gene's germline CDR1 is SGHDN and CDR2 FVKESK. This CDR3 comprises 14 residues. The CDR3 loop is CASAHPGLNTEAFF. CDR3 nucleotides: TGTGCCAGCGCCCACCCGGGGCTGAACACTGAAGCTTTCTTT.